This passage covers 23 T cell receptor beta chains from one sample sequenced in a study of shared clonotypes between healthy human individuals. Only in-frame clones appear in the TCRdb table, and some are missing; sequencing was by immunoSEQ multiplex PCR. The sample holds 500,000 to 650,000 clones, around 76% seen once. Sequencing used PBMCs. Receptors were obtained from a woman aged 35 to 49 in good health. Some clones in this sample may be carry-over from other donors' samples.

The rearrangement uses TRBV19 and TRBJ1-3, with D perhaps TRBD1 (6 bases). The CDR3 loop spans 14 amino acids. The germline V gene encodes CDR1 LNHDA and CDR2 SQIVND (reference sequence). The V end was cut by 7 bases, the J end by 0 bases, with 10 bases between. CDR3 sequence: CASKEGVSGNTIYF. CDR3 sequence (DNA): TGTGCCAGTAAGGAGGGGGTCTCTGGAAACACCATATATTTT.

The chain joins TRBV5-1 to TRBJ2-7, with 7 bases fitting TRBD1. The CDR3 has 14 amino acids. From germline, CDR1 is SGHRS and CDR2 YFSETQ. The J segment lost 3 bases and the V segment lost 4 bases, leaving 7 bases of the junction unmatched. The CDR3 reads CASSPGTVNYEQYF. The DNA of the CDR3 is TGCGCCAGCAGCCCCGGGACAGTTAACTACGAGCAGTACTTC.

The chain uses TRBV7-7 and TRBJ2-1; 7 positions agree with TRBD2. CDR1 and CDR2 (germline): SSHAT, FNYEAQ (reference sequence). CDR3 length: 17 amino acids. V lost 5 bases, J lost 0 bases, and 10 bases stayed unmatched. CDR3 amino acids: CASSPIAGESSYNEQFF. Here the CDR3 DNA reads TGTGCCAGCAGCCCGATAGCGGGTGAGAGCTCCTACAATGAGCAGTTCTTC. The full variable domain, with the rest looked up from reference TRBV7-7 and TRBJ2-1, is GAGVSQSPRYKVTKRGQDVTLRCDPISSHATLYWYQQALGQGPEFLTYFNYEAQPDKSGLPSDRFSAERPEGSISTLTIQRTEQRDSAMYRCASSPIAGESSYNEQFFGPGTRLTVL.

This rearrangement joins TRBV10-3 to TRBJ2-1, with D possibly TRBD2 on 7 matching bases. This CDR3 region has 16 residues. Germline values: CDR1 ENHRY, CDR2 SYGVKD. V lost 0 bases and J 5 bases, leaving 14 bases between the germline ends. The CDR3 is CAISESWGGLNNEQFF. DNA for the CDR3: TGTGCCATCAGTGAGTCCTGGGGGGGCTTAAACAATGAGCAGTTCTTC.

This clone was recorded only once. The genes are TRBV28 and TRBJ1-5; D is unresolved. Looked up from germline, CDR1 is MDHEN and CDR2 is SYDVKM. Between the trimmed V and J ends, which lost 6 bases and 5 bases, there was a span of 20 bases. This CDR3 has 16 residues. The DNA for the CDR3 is TGTGCCAGCAGGCCACGACGGGGTGGGCCGGATCAGCCCCAGCATTTT. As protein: CASRPRRGGPDQPQHF.

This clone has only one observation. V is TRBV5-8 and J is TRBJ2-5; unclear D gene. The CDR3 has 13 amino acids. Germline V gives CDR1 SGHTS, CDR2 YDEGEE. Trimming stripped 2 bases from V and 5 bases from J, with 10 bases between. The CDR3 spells CASSFWAKETQYF. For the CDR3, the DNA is TGTGCCAGCAGCTTTTGGGCGAAGGAGACCCAGTACTTC.

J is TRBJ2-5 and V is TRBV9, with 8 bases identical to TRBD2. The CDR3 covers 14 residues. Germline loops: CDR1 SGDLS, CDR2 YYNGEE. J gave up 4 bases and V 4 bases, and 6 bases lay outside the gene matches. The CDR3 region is CASSLTSGGETQYF. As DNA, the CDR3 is TGTGCCAGCAGCTTAACTAGCGGCGGAGAGACCCAGTACTTC.

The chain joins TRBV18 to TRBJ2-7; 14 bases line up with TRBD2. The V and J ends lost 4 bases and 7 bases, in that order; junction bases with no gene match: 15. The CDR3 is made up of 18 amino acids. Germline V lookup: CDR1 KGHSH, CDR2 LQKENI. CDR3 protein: CASSLQSGLAGAVGEQYF. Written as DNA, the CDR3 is TGTGCCAGCTCACTACAGTCGGGACTAGCGGGAGCGGTCGGGGAGCAGTACTTC.

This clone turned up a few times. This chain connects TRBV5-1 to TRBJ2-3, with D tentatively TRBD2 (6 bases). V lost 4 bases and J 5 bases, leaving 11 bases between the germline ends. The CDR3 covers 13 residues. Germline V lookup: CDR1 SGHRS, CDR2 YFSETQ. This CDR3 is CASSQSGLDTQYF. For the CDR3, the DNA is TGCGCCAGCAGCCAATCGGGACTAGATACGCAGTATTTT.

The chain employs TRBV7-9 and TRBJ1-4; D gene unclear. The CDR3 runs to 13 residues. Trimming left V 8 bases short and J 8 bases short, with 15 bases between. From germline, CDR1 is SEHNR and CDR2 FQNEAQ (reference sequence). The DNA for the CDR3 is TGTGCCAGCCGGGGTCTTTTAGGGGAAAAACTGTTTTTT. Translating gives CASRGLLGEKLFF.

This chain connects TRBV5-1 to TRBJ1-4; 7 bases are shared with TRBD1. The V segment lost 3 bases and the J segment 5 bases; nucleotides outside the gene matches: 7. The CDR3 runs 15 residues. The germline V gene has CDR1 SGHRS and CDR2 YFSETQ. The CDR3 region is CASSWGTERNEKLFF. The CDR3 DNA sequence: TGCGCCAGCAGCTGGGGGACAGAACGAAATGAAAAACTGTTTTTT.

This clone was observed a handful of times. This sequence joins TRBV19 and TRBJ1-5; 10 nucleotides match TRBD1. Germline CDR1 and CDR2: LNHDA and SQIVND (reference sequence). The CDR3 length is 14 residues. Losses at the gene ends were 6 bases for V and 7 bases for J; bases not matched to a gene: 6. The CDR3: CASRLTGGVQPQHF. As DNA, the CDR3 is TGTGCCAGTAGGTTGACAGGGGGCGTCCAGCCCCAGCATTTT. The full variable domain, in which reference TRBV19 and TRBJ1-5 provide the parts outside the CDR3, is DGGITQSPKYLFRKEGQNVTLSCEQNLNHDAMYWYRQDPGQGLRLIYYSQIVNDFQKGDIAEGYSVSREKKESFPLTVTSAQKNPTAFYLCASRLTGGVQPQHFGDGTRLSIL.

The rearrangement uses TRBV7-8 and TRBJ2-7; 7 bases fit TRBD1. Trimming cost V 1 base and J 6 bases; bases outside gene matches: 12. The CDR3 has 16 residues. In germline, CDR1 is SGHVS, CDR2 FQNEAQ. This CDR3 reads CASSLVGGEGAGEQYF. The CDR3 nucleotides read TGTGCCAGCAGCTTAGTAGGGGGAGAGGGGGCGGGCGAGCAGTACTTC. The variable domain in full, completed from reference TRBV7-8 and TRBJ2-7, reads GAGVSQSPRYKVAKRGQDVALRCDPISGHVSLFWYQQALGQGPEFLTYFQNEAQLDKSGLPSDRFFAERPEGSVSTLKIQRTQQEDSAVYLCASSLVGGEGAGEQYFGPGTRLTVT.

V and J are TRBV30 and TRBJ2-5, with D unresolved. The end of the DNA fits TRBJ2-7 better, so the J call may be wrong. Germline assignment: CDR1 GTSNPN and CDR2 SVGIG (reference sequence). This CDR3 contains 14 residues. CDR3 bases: TGTGCCTGGTCCCTGAAGACTTACTCCTACGAGCAGTACTTC. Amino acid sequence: CAWSLKTYSYEQYF.

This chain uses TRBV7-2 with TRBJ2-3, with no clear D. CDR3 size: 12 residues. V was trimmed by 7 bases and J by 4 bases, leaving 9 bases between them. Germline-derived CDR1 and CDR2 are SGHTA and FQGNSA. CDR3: CASNRQPDTQYF. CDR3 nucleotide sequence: TGTGCCAGCAACCGTCAGCCAGATACGCAGTATTTT.

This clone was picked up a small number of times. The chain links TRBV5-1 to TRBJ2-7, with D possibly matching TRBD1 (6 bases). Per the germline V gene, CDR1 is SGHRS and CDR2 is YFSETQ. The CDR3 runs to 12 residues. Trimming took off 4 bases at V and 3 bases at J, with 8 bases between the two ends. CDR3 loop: CASSRDNYEQYF. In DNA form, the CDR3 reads TGCGCCAGCAGCCGGGACAACTACGAGCAGTACTTC.

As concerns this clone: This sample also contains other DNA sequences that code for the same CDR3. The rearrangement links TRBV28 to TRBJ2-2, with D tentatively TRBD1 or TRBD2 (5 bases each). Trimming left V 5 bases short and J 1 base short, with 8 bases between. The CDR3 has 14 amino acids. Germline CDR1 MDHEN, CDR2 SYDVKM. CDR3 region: CASSSGQNTGELFF. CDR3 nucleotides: TGTGCCAGCAGTAGCGGACAGAACACCGGGGAGCTGTTTTTT.

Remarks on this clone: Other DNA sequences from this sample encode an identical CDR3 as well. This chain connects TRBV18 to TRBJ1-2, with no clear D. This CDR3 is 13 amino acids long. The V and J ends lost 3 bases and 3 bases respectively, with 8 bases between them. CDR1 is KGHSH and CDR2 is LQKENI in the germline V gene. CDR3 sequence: CASSPDPDYGYTF. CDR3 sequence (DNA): TGTGCCAGCTCACCGGACCCGGACTATGGCTACACCTTC.

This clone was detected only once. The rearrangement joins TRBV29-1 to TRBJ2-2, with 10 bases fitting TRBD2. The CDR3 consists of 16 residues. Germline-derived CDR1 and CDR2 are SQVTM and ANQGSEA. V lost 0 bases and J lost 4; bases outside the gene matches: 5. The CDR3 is CSVEDLSGRATGELFF. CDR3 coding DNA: TGCAGCGTTGAAGATTTAAGCGGGAGGGCCACCGGGGAGCTGTTTTTT.

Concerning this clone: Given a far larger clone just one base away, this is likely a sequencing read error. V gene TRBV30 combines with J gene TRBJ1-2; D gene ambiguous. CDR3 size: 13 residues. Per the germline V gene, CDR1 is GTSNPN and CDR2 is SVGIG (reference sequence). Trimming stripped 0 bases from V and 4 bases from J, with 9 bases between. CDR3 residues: CAWSVNRTYGYTF. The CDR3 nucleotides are TGTGCCTGGAGTGTTAACAGAACCTATGGCTACACCTTC.

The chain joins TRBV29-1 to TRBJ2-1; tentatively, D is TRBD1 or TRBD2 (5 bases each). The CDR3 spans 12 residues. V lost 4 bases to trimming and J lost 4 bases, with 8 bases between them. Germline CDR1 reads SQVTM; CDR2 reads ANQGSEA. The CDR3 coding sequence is TGCAGCGTTGGGGGGAGATACAATGAGCAGTTCTTC. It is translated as CSVGGRYNEQFF.

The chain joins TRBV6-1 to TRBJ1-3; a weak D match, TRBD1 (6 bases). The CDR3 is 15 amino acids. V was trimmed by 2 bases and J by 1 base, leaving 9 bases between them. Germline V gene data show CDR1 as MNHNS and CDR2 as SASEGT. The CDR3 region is CASSERGISGNTIYF. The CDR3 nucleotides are TGTGCCAGCAGTGAAAGGGGGATATCTGGAAACACCATATATTTT.

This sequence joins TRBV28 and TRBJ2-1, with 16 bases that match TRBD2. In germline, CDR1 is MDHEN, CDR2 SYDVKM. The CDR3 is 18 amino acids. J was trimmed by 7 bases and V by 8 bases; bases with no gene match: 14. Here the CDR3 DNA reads TGTGCCAGCGGATCGCCGGGACTAGCGGGAGGGCGGCTGAATGAGCAGTTCTTC. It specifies CASGSPGLAGGRLNEQFF.